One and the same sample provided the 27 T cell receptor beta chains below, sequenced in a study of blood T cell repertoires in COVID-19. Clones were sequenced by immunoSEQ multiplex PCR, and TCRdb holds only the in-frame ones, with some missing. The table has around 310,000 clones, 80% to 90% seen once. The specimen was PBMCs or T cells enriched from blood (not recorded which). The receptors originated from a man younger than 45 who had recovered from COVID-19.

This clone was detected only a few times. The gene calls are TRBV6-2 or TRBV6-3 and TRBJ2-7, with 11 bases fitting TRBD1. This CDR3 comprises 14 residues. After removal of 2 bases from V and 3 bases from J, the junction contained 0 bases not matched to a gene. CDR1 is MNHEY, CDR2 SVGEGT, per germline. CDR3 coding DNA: TGTGCCAGCAGTTACGGGACAGGGGGCTACGAGCAGTACTTC. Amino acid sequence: CASSYGTGGYEQYF.

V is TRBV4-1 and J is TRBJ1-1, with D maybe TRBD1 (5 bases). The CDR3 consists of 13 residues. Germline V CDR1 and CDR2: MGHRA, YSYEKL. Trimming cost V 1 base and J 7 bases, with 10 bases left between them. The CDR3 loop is CASSQVSGGEAFF. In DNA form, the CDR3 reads TGCGCCAGCAGCCAAGTGTCCGGGGGTGAAGCTTTCTTT.

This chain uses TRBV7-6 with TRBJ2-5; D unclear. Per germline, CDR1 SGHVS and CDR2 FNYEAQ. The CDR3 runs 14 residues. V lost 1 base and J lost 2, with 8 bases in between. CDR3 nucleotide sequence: TGTGCCAGCAGCTTAGAGCAGGATCAAGAGACCCAGTACTTC. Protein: CASSLEQDQETQYF.

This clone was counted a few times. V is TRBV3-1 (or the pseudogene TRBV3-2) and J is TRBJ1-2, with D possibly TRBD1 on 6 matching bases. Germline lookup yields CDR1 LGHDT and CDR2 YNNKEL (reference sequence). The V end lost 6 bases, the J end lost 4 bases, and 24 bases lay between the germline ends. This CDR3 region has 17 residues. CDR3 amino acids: CASRPMSKTGRSYGYTF. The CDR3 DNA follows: TGTGCCAGCAGACCAATGTCTAAGACAGGCAGGAGCTATGGCTACACCTTC.

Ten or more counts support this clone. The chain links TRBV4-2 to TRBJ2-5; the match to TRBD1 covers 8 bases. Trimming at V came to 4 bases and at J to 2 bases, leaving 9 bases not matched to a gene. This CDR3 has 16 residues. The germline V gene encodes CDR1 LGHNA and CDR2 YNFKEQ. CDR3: CASSPLPQGAQETQYF. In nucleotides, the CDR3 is TGTGCCAGCAGCCCCCTGCCCCAGGGGGCTCAAGAGACCCAGTACTTC.

Here the CDR3 DNA reads TGCAGTGCTAGTAGAGAGGTCTATGGCTACACCTTC. Translated, it gives CSASREVYGYTF. This chain joins TRBV20-1 and TRBJ1-2, with D unclear. CDR1 is DFQATT and CDR2 is SNEGSKA in the germline V gene (reference sequence). This CDR3 comprises 12 residues. Deletions cut 3 bases from V and 4 bases from J, with 9 bases between.

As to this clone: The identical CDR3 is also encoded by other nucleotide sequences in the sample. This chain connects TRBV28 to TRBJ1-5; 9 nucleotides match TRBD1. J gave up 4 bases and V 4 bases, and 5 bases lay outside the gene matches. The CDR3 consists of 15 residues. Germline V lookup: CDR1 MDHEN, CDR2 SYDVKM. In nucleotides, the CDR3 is TGTGCCAGCAGTTCCGGGACAGGGTCGAATCAGCCCCAGCATTTT. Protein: CASSSGTGSNQPQHF.

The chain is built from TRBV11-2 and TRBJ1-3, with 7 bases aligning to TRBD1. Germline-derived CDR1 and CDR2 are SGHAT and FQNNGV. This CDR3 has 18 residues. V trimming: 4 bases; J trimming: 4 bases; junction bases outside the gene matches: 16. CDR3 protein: CASSWSVRPTGTGNTIYF. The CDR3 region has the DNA TGTGCCAGCAGCTGGTCAGTCCGGCCGACAGGGACAGGAAACACCATATATTTT.

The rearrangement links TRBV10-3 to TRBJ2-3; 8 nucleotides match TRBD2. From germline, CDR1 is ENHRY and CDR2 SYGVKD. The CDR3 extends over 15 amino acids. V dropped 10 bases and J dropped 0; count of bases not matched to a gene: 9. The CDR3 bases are TGTGCCACCCTACCCCGGGGGGGGAGCACAGATACGCAGTATTTT. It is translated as CATLPRGGSTDTQYF.

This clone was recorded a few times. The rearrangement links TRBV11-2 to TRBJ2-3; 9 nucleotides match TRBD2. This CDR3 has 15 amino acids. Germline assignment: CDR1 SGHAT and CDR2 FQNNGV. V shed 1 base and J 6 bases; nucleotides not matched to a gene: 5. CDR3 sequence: CASSLGLAGYDTQYF. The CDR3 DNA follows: TGTGCCAGCAGCTTAGGGCTAGCGGGGTATGATACGCAGTATTTT.

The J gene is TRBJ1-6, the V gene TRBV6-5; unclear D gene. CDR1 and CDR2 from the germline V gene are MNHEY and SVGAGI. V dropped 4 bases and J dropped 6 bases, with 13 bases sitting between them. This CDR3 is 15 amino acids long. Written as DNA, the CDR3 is TGTGCCAGCAGTTGGGCAGGATCTCTTAATTCACCCCTCCACTTT. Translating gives CASSWAGSLNSPLHF.

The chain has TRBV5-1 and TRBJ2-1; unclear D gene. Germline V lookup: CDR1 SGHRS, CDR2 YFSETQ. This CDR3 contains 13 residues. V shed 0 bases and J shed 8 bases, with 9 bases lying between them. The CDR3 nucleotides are TGCGCCAGCAGCTTGGGGCAGTTCTATGAGCAGTTCTTC. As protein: CASSLGQFYEQFF.

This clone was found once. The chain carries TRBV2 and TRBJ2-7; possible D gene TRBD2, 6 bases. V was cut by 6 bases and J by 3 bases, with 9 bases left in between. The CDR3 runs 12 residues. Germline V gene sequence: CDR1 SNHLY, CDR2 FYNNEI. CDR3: CASRAGLYEQYF. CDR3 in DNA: TGTGCCAGCAGGGCGGGGCTCTACGAGCAGTACTTC.

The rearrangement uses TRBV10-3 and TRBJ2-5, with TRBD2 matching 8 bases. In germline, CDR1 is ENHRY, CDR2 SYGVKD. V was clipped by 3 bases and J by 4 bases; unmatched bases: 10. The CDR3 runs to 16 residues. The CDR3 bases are TGTGCCATCAGTGAAGGTTGGCGGGGGGTAGGAGAGACCCAGTACTTC. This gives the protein CAISEGWRGVGETQYF.

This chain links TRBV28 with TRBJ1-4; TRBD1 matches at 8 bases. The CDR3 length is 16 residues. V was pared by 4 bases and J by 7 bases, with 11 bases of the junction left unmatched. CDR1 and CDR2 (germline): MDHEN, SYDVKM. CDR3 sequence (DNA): TGTGCCAGCAGTTCACATGGACAGGGAGGGGGTGAAAAACTGTTTTTT. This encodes CASSSHGQGGGEKLFF.

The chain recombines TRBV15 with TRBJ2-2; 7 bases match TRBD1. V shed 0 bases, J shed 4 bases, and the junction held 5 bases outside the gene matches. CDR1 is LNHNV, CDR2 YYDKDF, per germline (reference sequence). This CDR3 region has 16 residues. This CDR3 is CATSRDEGASTGELFF. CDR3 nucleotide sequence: TGTGCCACCAGCAGAGATGAGGGGGCGAGCACCGGGGAGCTGTTTTTT.

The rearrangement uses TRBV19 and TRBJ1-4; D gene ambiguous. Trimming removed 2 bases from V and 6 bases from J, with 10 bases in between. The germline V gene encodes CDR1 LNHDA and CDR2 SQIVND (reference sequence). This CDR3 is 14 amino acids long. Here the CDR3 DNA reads TGTGCCAGTAGTATACGTGGGCTGGATGAAAAACTGTTTTTT. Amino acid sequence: CASSIRGLDEKLFF.

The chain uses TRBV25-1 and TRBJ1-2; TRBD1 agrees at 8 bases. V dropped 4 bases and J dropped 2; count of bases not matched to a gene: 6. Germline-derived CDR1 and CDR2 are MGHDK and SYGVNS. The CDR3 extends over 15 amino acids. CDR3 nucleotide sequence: TGTGCCAGCAGTGGGAACCGACAGGGGAACTATGGCTACACCTTC. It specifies CASSGNRQGNYGYTF.

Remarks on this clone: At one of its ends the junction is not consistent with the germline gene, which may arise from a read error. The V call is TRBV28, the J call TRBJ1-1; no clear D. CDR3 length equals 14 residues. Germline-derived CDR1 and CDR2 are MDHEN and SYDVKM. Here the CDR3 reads CASSLAGLKTEAFF. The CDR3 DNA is TGTGCCAGCAGTTTAGCCGGTCTGAAAACTGAAGCTTTCTTT.

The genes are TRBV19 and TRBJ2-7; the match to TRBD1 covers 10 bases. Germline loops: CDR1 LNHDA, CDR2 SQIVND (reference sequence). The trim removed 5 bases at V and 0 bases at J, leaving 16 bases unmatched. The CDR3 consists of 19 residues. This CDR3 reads CASSSTGTGAYKSSYEQYF. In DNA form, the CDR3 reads TGTGCCAGTAGTTCAACCGGGACAGGGGCCTATAAGAGCTCCTACGAGCAGTACTTC. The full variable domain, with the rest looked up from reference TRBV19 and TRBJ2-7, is DGGITQSPKYLFRKEGQNVTLSCEQNLNHDAMYWYRQDPGQGLRLIYYSQIVNDFQKGDIAEGYSVSREKKESFPLTVTSAQKNPTAFYLCASSSTGTGAYKSSYEQYFGPGTRLTVT.

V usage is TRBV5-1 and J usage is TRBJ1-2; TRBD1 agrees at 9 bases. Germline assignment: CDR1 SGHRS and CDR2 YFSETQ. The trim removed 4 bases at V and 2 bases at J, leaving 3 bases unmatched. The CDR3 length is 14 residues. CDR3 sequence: CASSAGTGNYGYTF. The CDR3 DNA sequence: TGCGCCAGCAGCGCCGGGACAGGGAACTATGGCTACACCTTC.

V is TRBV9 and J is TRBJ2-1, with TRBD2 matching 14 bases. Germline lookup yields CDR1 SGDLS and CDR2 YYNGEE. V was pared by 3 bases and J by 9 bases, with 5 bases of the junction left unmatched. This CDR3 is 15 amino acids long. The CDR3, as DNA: TGTGCCAGCAGCGCCCGACTAGCGGGGGGGTCTGAGCAGTTCTTC. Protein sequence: CASSARLAGGSEQFF.

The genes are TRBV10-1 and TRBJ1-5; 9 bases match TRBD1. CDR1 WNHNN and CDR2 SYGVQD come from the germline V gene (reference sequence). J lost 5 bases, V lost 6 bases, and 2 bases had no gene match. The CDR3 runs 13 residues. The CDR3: CASSDRGDQPQHF. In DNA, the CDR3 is TGCGCCAGCAGCGACAGGGGGGATCAGCCCCAGCATTTT.

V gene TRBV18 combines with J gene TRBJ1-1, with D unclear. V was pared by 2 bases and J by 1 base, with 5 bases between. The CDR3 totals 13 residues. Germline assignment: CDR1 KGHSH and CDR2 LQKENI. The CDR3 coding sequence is TGTGCCAGCTCACCAAACAGGAACACTGAAGCTTTCTTT. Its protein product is CASSPNRNTEAFF.

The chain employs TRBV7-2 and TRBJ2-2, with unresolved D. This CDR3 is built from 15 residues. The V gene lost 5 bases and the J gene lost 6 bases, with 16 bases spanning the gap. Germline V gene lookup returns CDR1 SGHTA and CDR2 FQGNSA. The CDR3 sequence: CASSPPRLAPGELFF. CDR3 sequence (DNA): TGTGCCAGCAGCCCGCCCAGATTAGCCCCCGGGGAGCTGTTTTTT.

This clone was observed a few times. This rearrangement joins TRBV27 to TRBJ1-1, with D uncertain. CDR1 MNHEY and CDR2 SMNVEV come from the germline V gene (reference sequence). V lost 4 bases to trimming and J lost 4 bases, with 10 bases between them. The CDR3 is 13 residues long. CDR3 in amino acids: CASSYKGGTEAFF. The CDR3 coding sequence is TGTGCCAGCAGTTATAAGGGAGGCACTGAAGCTTTCTTT.

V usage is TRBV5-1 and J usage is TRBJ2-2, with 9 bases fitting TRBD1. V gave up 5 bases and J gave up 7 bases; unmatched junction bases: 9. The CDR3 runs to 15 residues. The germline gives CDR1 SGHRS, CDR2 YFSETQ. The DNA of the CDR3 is TGCGCCAGCAGTTCCGGGACAGGGTCAGACGGGGAGCTGTTTTTT. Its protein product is CASSSGTGSDGELFF.